One and the same sample provided the 23 T cell receptor beta chains below, sequenced in a study of molecular identifiers for immune sequencing clone quantification. Via MiXCR, TCRdb re-called the PCR reads, giving one row per CDR3 protein. The sample gives around 480,000 distinct CDR3 sequences, roughly a fifth of which show up once; around 0.84% is in the top ten. Specimen: naive CD8+ T cells from blood, with Jurkat cell RNA spiked in. Subset indicated: FACS-sorted CD8+CD4-CCR7+CD45RA+ naive T cells. The receptors here all came from a human donor in good health. Some libraries in this study had Jurkat cell RNA spiked in.

Remarks on this clonotype: Being one base from a much bigger clone, this may be a read error. V gene TRBV4-3 combines with J gene TRBJ2-6; no clear D. The V end was cut by 0 bases, the J end by 8 bases, with 8 bases between. The CDR3 sequence is 14 residues long. The germline V gene has CDR1 LGHNA and CDR2 YSLEER. CDR3 DNA sequence: TGCGCCAGCAGCCAAGATGGAGCGTCCAACGTCCTGACTTTC. Residues: CASSQDGASNVLTF.

This clonotype occurred many times. The chain uses TRBV20-1 and TRBJ2-3, with 8 bases that match TRBD2. Trimming removed 3 bases from V and 4 bases from J; junction bases left unmatched: 15. The germline V gene has CDR1 DFQATT and CDR2 SNEGSKA (reference sequence). CDR3 length: 17 amino acids. The CDR3 is CSARIPGGPNLADTQYF. The CDR3 DNA is TGCAGTGCTAGGATCCCGGGAGGGCCTAATTTAGCAGATACGCAGTATTTT.

This clonotype showed up many times. CDR3 loop: CASSLVVSLPLAFF. For the CDR3, the DNA is TGCGCCAGCAGCTTGGTGGTCAGCCTTCCCTTAGCTTTCTTT. The chain joins TRBV5-1 to TRBJ1-1; D is uncertain. The germline V gene has CDR1 SGHRS and CDR2 YFSETQ. The CDR3 extends over 14 amino acids. Deletions cut 0 bases from V and 10 bases from J, with 16 bases between.

This clonotype was counted ten times or more. The gene calls are TRBV6-1 and TRBJ2-3, with D hard to call. V lost 4 bases and J 0 bases, leaving 14 bases between the germline ends. This CDR3 spans 16 amino acids. Germline CDR1 and CDR2: MNHNS and SASEGT. The CDR3 nucleotides are TGTGCCAGCAGTGCAGACATGTCCTCTAGCACAGATACGCAGTATTTT. Protein: CASSADMSSSTDTQYF.

The CDR3 bases are TGTGCCAGCAGCCAAATGCAGCGGGGGGACAATGAGCAGTTCTTC. Residues: CASSQMQRGDNEQFF. The genes are TRBV12-3 or TRBV12-4 and TRBJ2-1; TRBD2 aligns across 9 bases. CDR3 length equals 15 residues. V lost 6 bases and J lost 5; bases outside the gene matches: 8.

The chain employs TRBV6-1 and TRBJ2-1; D remains unclear. The germline CDR1 and CDR2 sequences are MNHNS and SASEGT. The V end was cut by 7 bases, the J end by 3 bases, with 7 bases between. This CDR3 has 12 amino acids. The CDR3 nucleotides are TGTGCCAGCATGCAAGTCTACAATGAGCAGTTCTTC. Residues: CASMQVYNEQFF.

This clonotype was found many times. This chain uses TRBV4-3 with TRBJ1-5, with D unclear. This CDR3 region has 14 residues. Germline lookup yields CDR1 LGHNA and CDR2 YSLEER. V lost 0 bases to trimming and J lost 2 bases, with 5 bases between them. The CDR3: CASSQELGNQPQHF. In nucleotides, the CDR3 is TGCGCCAGCAGCCAAGAACTAGGCAATCAGCCCCAGCATTTT.

This clonotype was observed a handful of times. This chain links TRBV29-1 with TRBJ1-2; 7 bases are shared with TRBD1. Germline V gene sequence: CDR1 SQVTM, CDR2 ANQGSEA. The CDR3 is 14 amino acids. Trimming removed 1 base from V and 7 bases from J; junction bases left unmatched: 9. The CDR3 reads CSVEAEGGDFGYTF. CDR3 bases: TGCAGCGTTGAAGCCGAAGGGGGCGACTTTGGCTACACCTTC.

This clonotype has a count of ten or more. The V call is TRBV7-9, the J call TRBJ1-1, with 7 positions matching TRBD1. There are 15 residues in the CDR3. CDR1 and CDR2 (germline): SEHNR, FQNEAQ (reference sequence). V trimming: 2 bases; J trimming: 8 bases; junction bases outside the gene matches: 11. The CDR3 coding sequence is TGTGCCAGCAGCTTAACAGGGGCGGCGGGATACGAAGCTTTCTTT. Translated: CASSLTGAAGYEAFF.

In this sample, this clonotype turned up a few times. V gene TRBV12-3 or TRBV12-4 combines with J gene TRBJ2-5; no clear D gene. V lost 5 bases to trimming and J lost 5 bases, with 9 bases between them. The CDR3 extends over 12 amino acids. The CDR3: CASSTSGETQYF. In nucleotides, the CDR3 is TGTGCCAGCAGTACAAGTGGGGAGACCCAGTACTTC.

The table lists this clonotype with many counts. V gene TRBV7-8 combines with J gene TRBJ2-3; D may match TRBD1 or TRBD2 (6 bases each). Looked up from germline, CDR1 is SGHVS and CDR2 is FQNEAQ. V dropped 3 bases and J dropped 2 bases, with 18 bases sitting between them. The CDR3 spans 17 residues. The CDR3 region has the DNA TGTGCCAGCAGCTTCATGGTCCGTGGGGGGCCCACAGATACGCAGTATTTT. It encodes CASSFMVRGGPTDTQYF.

The V gene is TRBV7-9, the J gene TRBJ2-3; 11 positions agree with TRBD2. Losses at the gene ends were 4 bases for V and 8 bases for J; bases not matched to a gene: 8. CDR1 and CDR2 (germline): SEHNR, FQNEAQ (reference sequence). There are 15 residues in the CDR3. The CDR3: CASSSPLAGARTQYF. The CDR3 region has the DNA TGTGCCAGCAGCTCTCCACTAGCGGGGGCCCGTACGCAGTATTTT.

In regard to this clonotype: This may come from a read error, since a much larger clone is one base off. The chain carries TRBV7-8 and TRBJ2-6; TRBD2 might be the D (6 bases). This CDR3 has 16 amino acids. Germline V gene lookup returns CDR1 SGHVS and CDR2 FQNEAQ. CDR3: CASRHVGGTGANALTF. CDR3 sequence (DNA): TGTGCCAGCAGACACGTGGGGGGTACTGGGGCCAACGCCCTGACTTTC.

The genes are TRBV13 and TRBJ2-4; 8 nucleotides agree with TRBD1. The V segment lost 4 bases and the J segment 7 bases; nucleotides outside the gene matches: 6. From germline, CDR1 is PRHDT and CDR2 FYEKMQ (reference sequence). The length of the CDR3 is 14 residues. CDR3 amino acids: CASSSGQGRNIQYF. CDR3 DNA: TGTGCCAGCAGCTCAGGACAGGGCCGCAACATTCAGTACTTC.

Only one count was recorded for this clonotype. One base away lies a much larger clone, so this may be a sequencing read error. V gene TRBV29-1 combines with J gene TRBJ1-3; tentative D call: TRBD1 (6 bases). The CDR3 is made up of 14 amino acids. CDR1 is SQVTM, CDR2 ANQGSEA, per germline. The CDR3: CSAEGGVSGNTIHF. Written as DNA, the CDR3 is TGCAGCGCCGAAGGGGGAGTTTCTGGAAACACCATACATTTT.

This clonotype was seen a handful of times. The chain joins TRBV11-3 to TRBJ2-3; unclear D gene. V was shortened by 0 bases and J by 5 bases, with 9 bases between the two germline ends. Germline lookup yields CDR1 SGHNT and CDR2 YENEEA. The CDR3 has 14 amino acids. Here the CDR3 DNA reads TGTGCCAGCAGCTTAGATGATGGGGTAGATACGCAGTATTTT. This sequence encodes CASSLDDGVDTQYF.

This clonotype has a count of ten or more. This chain uses TRBV6-6 with TRBJ1-4; a possible D gene is TRBD1 (6 bases). The germline V and J ends were trimmed by 2 bases and 5 bases, with 15 bases remaining between them. This CDR3 is built from 16 residues. Germline V gene lookup returns CDR1 MNHNY and CDR2 SVGAGI (reference sequence). The chain's CDR3 is CASSYANRDPNEKLFF. The CDR3 coding sequence is TGTGCCAGCAGTTACGCCAACAGGGACCCCAATGAAAAACTGTTTTTT.

This clonotype was recorded many times. This chain joins TRBV2 and TRBJ2-3, with D unclear. The germline V gene encodes CDR1 SNHLY and CDR2 FYNNEI. This CDR3 contains 16 residues. Trimming left V 5 bases short and J 0 bases short, with 15 bases between. CDR3 DNA sequence: TGTGCCAGCAGTCCGATACTCAAAACCAGCACAGATACGCAGTATTTT. It translates to CASSPILKTSTDTQYF.

This clonotype was detected only a few times. This chain's CDR3 is CASSYELAPSSYEQYF. The CDR3 nucleotides are TGTGCCAGCAGTTACGAACTAGCTCCTAGCTCCTACGAGCAGTACTTC. V is TRBV6-5 and J is TRBJ2-7; weak D call: TRBD2 (6 bases). V dropped 2 bases and J dropped 0 bases, with 14 bases sitting between them. The CDR3 has 16 amino acids. From germline, CDR1 is MNHEY and CDR2 SVGAGI.

This clonotype was seen more than once but under ten times. The V call is TRBV25-1, the J call TRBJ2-3, with D hard to call. V was cut by 1 base and J by 2 bases, with 10 bases left in between. The CDR3 length is 15 residues. Germline V gene lookup returns CDR1 MGHDK and CDR2 SYGVNS. CDR3: CASSESSDNTDTQYF. The CDR3 nucleotides are TGTGCCAGCAGTGAATCCTCGGATAACACAGATACGCAGTATTTT.

This clonotype has at least ten counts. The V and J genes are TRBV4-1 and TRBJ2-7; D is unclear. Trimming removed 0 bases at V and 3 bases at J, with 9 bases between. This CDR3 spans 14 amino acids. Per germline, CDR1 MGHRA and CDR2 YSYEKL. CDR3 DNA: TGCGCCAGCAGCCAAGAAGTGAAAATCTACGAGCAGTACTTC. Translating it yields CASSQEVKIYEQYF.

This clonotype was detected only a few times. The chain recombines TRBV28 with TRBJ1-2; D possibly corresponds to TRBD1 (5 bases). There are 12 residues in the CDR3. Germline loops: CDR1 MDHEN, CDR2 SYDVKM. The V and J ends lost 6 bases and 2 bases respectively, with 7 bases between them. The CDR3 here is CASRRGNYGYTF. CDR3 DNA: TGTGCCAGCAGAAGGGGAAACTATGGCTACACCTTC.

The chain couples TRBV4-3 to TRBJ1-6; D is undetermined. Germline CDR1 and CDR2: LGHNA and YSLEER. The CDR3 loop spans 15 amino acids. Trimming stripped 0 bases from V and 6 bases from J, with 9 bases between. CDR3: CASSQDRAINSPLHF. In nucleotides, the CDR3 is TGCGCCAGCAGCCAAGATCGGGCTATTAATTCACCCCTCCACTTT.